The clone carrying this T cell receptor beta chain was seen only a few times. This record comes from a study of T cell changes during pregnancy in multiple sclerosis. Produced via immunoSEQ multiplex PCR; TCRdb's table is partial and in-frame only. The sample lists over 45,000 clones; around 90% were seen once. Sample: peripheral blood, taken in the first trimester of pregnancy. This receptor was taken from a female donor with multiple sclerosis, enrolled in a pregnancy study.

The CDR3 protein is CASSLVGGQVGNQPQHF. The CDR3 bases are TGTGCCAGCAGCTTAGTCGGGGGACAGGTGGGCAATCAGCCCCAGCATTTT. V is TRBV7-2 and J is TRBJ1-5, with TRBD1 matching 8 bases. Germline loops: CDR1 SGHTA, CDR2 FQGNSA. The CDR3 runs 17 residues. With 1 base clipped from V and 2 bases from J, the junction kept 7 bases outside the gene matches. Filled out from reference TRBV7-2 and TRBJ1-5, the complete variable domain reads GAGVSQSPSNKVTEKGKDVELRCDPISGHTALYWYRQSLGQGLEFLIYFQGNSAPDKSGLPSDRFSAERTGGSVSTLTIQRTQQEDSAVYLCASSLVGGQVGNQPQHFGDGTRLSIL.